This T cell receptor beta chain appears in the sequencing data of a study of PD-L1 blockade in urothelial cancer (TCRdb year 2017). Describing the broader study: Every patient began therapy around 2014 and was given atezolizumab 1,200 mg intravenously every 3 weeks. Twenty-five of 29 patients were identified as males with urothelial cancer of bladder origin, and a prior smoking history was reported by 18 of 29 patients. An ECOG performance status of 0 or 1 was recorded for the patients, and 0 to 3 prior chemotherapy regimens had been received by the patients. Blood samples were analyzed at 3 weeks after treatment start (second dose) and at 6 weeks after treatment start. Blood samples gave median yields of around 150,000 T cells and some 80,000 unique TCRs, along with a median clonality of about 0.084. The study, an exploratory multi-omic analysis, examined somatic, immune and clinical correlates of response to PD-L1 blockade with atezolizumab in urothelial cancer. Pretreatment tumor samples, along with matched peripheral blood serially collected before and after atezolizumab treatment, were subjected to TCR sequencing. Progression-free survival longer than 6 months counted as durable clinical benefit, and TCR features were additionally tested against both progression-free and overall survival. In the same patients who had TCR sequencing, pretreatment tumors also underwent whole exome sequencing and RNA sequencing. Under ten patients reached durable clinical benefit, while about 19 patients did not. Just over 28 patients had pretreatment blood TCR-seq, some 25 had at least one posttreatment blood collection, and some 25 had tumor TCR-seq. The paper's findings and limits, for the study overall: Because of the small sample size (n ≈ 28) and the many exploratory analyses performed, the results are intended to be regarded as hypothesis-generating. Improved progression-free and overall survival was associated with having pretreatment peripheral blood TCR clonality below the median. At 3 weeks after the start of treatment, tumor-associated TCR clones in peripheral blood had expanded more in patients with durable benefit (n of about 20, p = 0.022).

The cohort included under 35 patients with locally advanced or metastatic urothelial carcinoma who were treated at Memorial Sloan Kettering on a trial protocol. Peripheral blood mononuclear cells were collected pretreatment and during treatment, with between 1 and 8 total time points obtained per patient. The Qiagen DNeasy Blood extraction kit was used to purify genomic DNA from total PBMCs and tumor samples. Collected pretreatment and during treatment, PBMCs were isolated and stored as previously described. To estimate absolute template abundance from read counts, synthetic TCR analog templates were spiked into each PCR. The immunoSEQ assay used bias-controlled V and J gene primers to amplify TCRbeta CDR3 regions from genomic DNA. Rearranged TCRbeta segments were sequenced at approximately 20X coverage. The study's processing was this. Sequencing errors were corrected by clustering, and CDR3s were annotated against IMGT so that V, D and J genes could be assigned. Out-of-frame and stop-codon sequences were excluded, and only productive TCRbeta rearrangements were used in downstream analyses. To compute clonality, Shannon entropy was normalized by the log of the number of unique productive sequences and then subtracted from one. Fisher's exact test with Benjamini-Hochberg correction, at a threshold of adjusted p below 0.01, was used to find clones that differed between time points or between blood and tumor. The source is immuneACCESS, and TCRdb retained only in-frame sequences with V and J called. Part of the clones is not carried over; for the studies checked, unresolved V genes explain less than half of this, and the remainder is unexplained. D and trimming come from the DNA, and the V and J calls and clone size come from that table. The sample contains some 47,000 clones, around 82% of them found a single time. About 3.3% of the sample rests with the top ten.

V and J are trimmed by 4 bases and 6 bases, and the gene matches miss 13 bases of the junction. The CDR3 sequence holds 16 residues, the cysteine and phenylalanine included. Left in the record is the CDR3 DNA by itself, 48 bases read in frame from the first base. Via the germline V gene, CDR1 is SGHDN and CDR2 FVKESK. With regard to this clone: There is no known antigen for this receptor. Base qualities were left out, and no much larger clone turns up one base away.

The sample consisted of PBMCs, taken around atezolizumab (anti-PD-L1) treatment. The sequence was collected from a man aged 70 or older with urothelial cancer. The chain employs TRBV14 and TRBJ2-5, and TRBD2 matches 8 of the central bases. CDR3 region: CASSPGRGTLTQTQYF. The DNA sequence follows: TGTGCCAGCAGCCCCGGGAGGGGGACCCTTACACAGACCCAGTACTTC.